The clone carrying this T cell receptor (beta chain) was counted once. The sample is drawn from a study of blood T cell repertoires in COVID-19. Overall study: Donors in the United States, Italy and Spain gave samples during acute or convalescent COVID-19. T cells, B-cell-depleted T cells, or PBMCs provided the cDNA or gDNA that served as material.

The assay was immunoSEQ multiplex PCR, and TCRdb's table has in-frame clones only and misses some. This sample has 300,000 to 450,000 clones, with more than 70% found just once. Followed over time, Seattle patients had been enrolled while infection was active. This CDR3 is built from 16 residues. With V trimmed by 3 bases and J by 0 bases, 7 bases remained unmatched. Germline V lookup: CDR1 LNHDA, CDR2 SQIVND (reference sequence). The sequence was obtained from a woman aged 25 to 39 with COVID-19, enrolled during active disease. The chain combines TRBV19 with TRBJ2-7, with 8 bases fitting TRBD1. The sequenced sample was peripheral blood. In nucleotides, the CDR3 is TGTGCCAGTAGTATCGGGACAGGCAGGAGCTCCTACGAGCAGTACTTC. This gives the protein CASSIGTGRSSYEQYF.